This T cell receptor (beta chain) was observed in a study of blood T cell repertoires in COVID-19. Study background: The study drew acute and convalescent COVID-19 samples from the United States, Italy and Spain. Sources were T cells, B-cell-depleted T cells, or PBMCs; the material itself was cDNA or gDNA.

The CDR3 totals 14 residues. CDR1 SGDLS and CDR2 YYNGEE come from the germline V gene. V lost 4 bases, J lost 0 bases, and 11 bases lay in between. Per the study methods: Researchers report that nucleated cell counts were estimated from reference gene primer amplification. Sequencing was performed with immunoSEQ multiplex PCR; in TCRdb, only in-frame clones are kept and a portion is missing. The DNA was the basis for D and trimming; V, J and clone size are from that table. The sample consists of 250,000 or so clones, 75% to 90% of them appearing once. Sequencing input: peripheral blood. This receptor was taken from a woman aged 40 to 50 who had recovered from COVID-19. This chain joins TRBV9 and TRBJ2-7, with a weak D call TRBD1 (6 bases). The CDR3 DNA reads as TGTGCCAGCAGCCTCAGGGGTGACTCCTACGAGCAGTACTTC. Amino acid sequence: CASSLRGDSYEQYF.